This T cell receptor (beta chain) was observed in a study of blood T cell repertoires in COVID-19. About the research overall: Samples of COVID-19 (acute and convalescent) were obtained from the United States, Italy and Spain. T cells, B-cell-depleted T cells, or PBMCs supplied cDNA or gDNA.

As handled by the study authors: Reference gene primer amplification gave estimated nucleated cell counts. Repertoires were generated with immunoSEQ multiplex PCR, while TCRdb's copy carries only in-frame clones and drops some. For V, J and clone size, that table is used; D and trimming come from the DNA. The sample lists 90,000 or so clones, roughly 88% occurring once. Trimming cost V 0 bases and J 0 bases, with 13 bases left between them. Germline V gene data show CDR1 as SGHRS and CDR2 as YFSETQ. The CDR3 runs 17 residues. The chain couples TRBV5-1 to TRBJ2-1; no definite D call. Sequenced sample: peripheral blood. The source is a man aged 45-65 years with active COVID-19. CDR3 bases: TGCGCCAGCAGCTTGGGACACATTAAAAGCTCCTACAATGAGCAGTTCTTC. Its protein is CASSLGHIKSSYNEQFF.